This is a list of T cell receptor beta chains from one sample in a study of cytomegalovirus exposure and HLA in healthy donors. Assay: immunoSEQ multiplex PCR; the TCRdb copy retains only in-frame clones and omits some. The table records over 85,000 clones, 75% to 90% of them present only once. Sequencing input: PBMCs. The receptors originated from a middle-aged man in good health and CMV-seronegative. CDR3s include the opening cysteine and the closing phenylalanine or tryptophan. The D gene is left open where the match is weak. Part of the rows lack a size; the others show once, few, many or a class for expanded clones.

CDR3 length: 14
J gene: TRBJ1-1
clone size: .
D gene: .
V gene: TRBV28
CDR3 protein: CASSVPGSPVGAFF
CDR3 DNA: TGTGCCAGCAGTGTGCCGGGATCCCCGGTGGGGGCTTTCTTT

CDR3 length: 14
J gene: TRBJ2-5
clone size: once
D gene: .
V gene: TRBV9
CDR3 protein: CASSVAGEAETQYF
CDR3 DNA: TGTGCCAGCAGCGTAGCCGGGGAAGCAGAGACCCAGTACTTC

CDR3 length: 16
J gene: TRBJ1-5
clone size: once
D gene: .
V gene: TRBV28
CDR3 protein: CASSLVQGLHNQPQHF
CDR3 DNA: TGTGCCAGCAGTTTAGTCCAGGGGCTGCACAATCAGCCCCAGCATTTT

CDR3 length: 15
J gene: TRBJ2-3
clone size: .
D gene: .
V gene: TRBV6-6
CDR3 protein: CASSYESEGTDTQYF
CDR3 DNA: TGTGCCAGCAGTTACGAGTCGGAGGGAACAGATACGCAGTATTTT

CDR3 length: 15
J gene: TRBJ1-3
clone size: once
D gene: TRBD1
V gene: TRBV5-4
CDR3 protein: CASSLEGATGNTIYF
CDR3 DNA: TGTGCCAGCAGCTTGGAGGGGGCAACTGGAAACACCATATATTTT

CDR3 length: 17
J gene: TRBJ1-2
clone size: .
D gene: .
V gene: TRBV7-9
CDR3 protein: CASSLTSPTGLDYGYTF
CDR3 DNA: TGTGCCAGCAGCTTAACCTCCCCCACGGGGTTGGACTATGGCTACACCTTC

CDR3 length: 14
J gene: TRBJ2-3
clone size: .
D gene: .
V gene: TRBV5-4
CDR3 protein: CASSLEGHDDTQYF
CDR3 DNA: TGTGCCAGCAGCTTGGAGGGACACGACGATACGCAGTATTTT

CDR3 length: 13
J gene: TRBJ2-7
clone size: .
D gene: TRBD1
V gene: TRBV6-5
CDR3 protein: CASRGTASYEQYF
CDR3 DNA: TGTGCCAGCCGTGGGACAGCCTCCTACGAGCAGTACTTC

CDR3 length: 14
J gene: TRBJ1-2
clone size: .
D gene: TRBD1
V gene: TRBV7-2
CDR3 protein: CASSRGQGASGYTF
CDR3 DNA: TGTGCCAGCAGCCGTGGACAGGGGGCGTCTGGCTACACCTTC

CDR3 length: 13
J gene: TRBJ2-4
clone size: .
D gene: .
V gene: TRBV6-6
CDR3 protein: CASKARGKDIQYF
CDR3 DNA: TGTGCCAGCAAAGCAAGGGGTAAAGACATTCAGTACTTC

CDR3 length: 14
J gene: TRBJ1-5
clone size: .
D gene: .
V gene: TRBV18
CDR3 protein: CASSPDAQDQPQHF
CDR3 DNA: TGTGCCAGCTCACCTGACGCCCAGGATCAGCCCCAGCATTTT

CDR3 length: 14
J gene: TRBJ1-2
clone size: .
D gene: .
V gene: TRBV30
CDR3 protein: CACRGTGESYGYTF
CDR3 DNA: TGTGCCTGTCGCGGGACGGGGGAGAGCTATGGCTACACCTTC

CDR3 length: 15
J gene: TRBJ2-3
clone size: .
D gene: TRBD2
V gene: TRBV6-5
CDR3 protein: CASSSSGGRADTQYF
CDR3 DNA: TGTGCCAGCAGTTCTAGCGGGGGTAGGGCAGATACGCAGTATTTT

CDR3 length: 12
J gene: TRBJ2-7
clone size: .
D gene: .
V gene: TRBV6-1
CDR3 protein: CASRGHSYEQYF
CDR3 DNA: TGTGCCAGCAGGGGCCACTCCTACGAGCAGTACTTC

CDR3 length: 15
J gene: TRBJ2-7
clone size: once
D gene: TRBD1
V gene: TRBV4-2
CDR3 protein: CASSPWTGTTYEQYF
CDR3 DNA: TGTGCCAGCAGCCCCTGGACAGGGACGACCTACGAGCAGTACTTC

CDR3 length: 14
J gene: TRBJ1-4
clone size: .
D gene: .
V gene: TRBV28
CDR3 protein: CASSLVRADEKLFF
CDR3 DNA: TGTGCCAGCAGTTTGGTCAGGGCGGATGAAAAACTGTTTTTT

CDR3 length: 13
J gene: TRBJ1-1
clone size: once
D gene: .
V gene: TRBV7-9
CDR3 protein: CASSFQANTEAFF
CDR3 DNA: TGTGCCAGCAGCTTCCAGGCCAACACTGAAGCTTTCTTT

CDR3 length: 15
J gene: TRBJ1-2
clone size: .
D gene: .
V gene: TRBV6-1
CDR3 protein: CASSEVGAVGNGYTF
CDR3 DNA: TGTGCCAGCAGTGAAGTTGGGGCGGTAGGAAATGGCTACACCTTC

CDR3 length: 15
J gene: TRBJ1-5
clone size: .
D gene: .
V gene: TRBV2
CDR3 protein: CASSEVGPGDGSQHF
CDR3 DNA: TGTGCCAGCAGTGAAGTTGGCCCTGGGGACGGGAGCCAGCATTTT

CDR3 length: 13
J gene: TRBJ2-2
clone size: .
D gene: TRBD2
V gene: TRBV30
CDR3 protein: CAWSPQAGAELFF
CDR3 DNA: TGTGCCTGGAGTCCCCAAGCGGGGGCGGAGCTGTTTTTT

CDR3 length: 13
J gene: TRBJ2-7
clone size: .
D gene: .
V gene: TRBV29-1
CDR3 protein: CSVARRVGYEQYF
CDR3 DNA: TGCAGCGTTGCCCGGAGGGTCGGCTACGAGCAGTACTTC

CDR3 length: 12
J gene: TRBJ2-7
clone size: .
D gene: .
V gene: TRBV7-2
CDR3 protein: CASSQDNSEQYF
CDR3 DNA: TGTGCCAGCAGCCAGGACAACTCCGAGCAGTACTTC

CDR3 length: 15
J gene: TRBJ2-3
clone size: .
D gene: .
V gene: TRBV6-1
CDR3 protein: CASSRDHIAGDTQYF
CDR3 DNA: TGTGCCAGCAGTCGGGATCACATCGCTGGAGATACGCAGTATTTT

CDR3 length: 15
J gene: TRBJ1-6
clone size: few
D gene: TRBD1
V gene: TRBV4-1
CDR3 protein: CASSPTGLSNSPLHF
CDR3 DNA: TGCGCCAGCAGTCCGACAGGGCTAAGCAATTCACCCCTCCACTTT

CDR3 length: 16
J gene: TRBJ1-1
clone size: .
D gene: TRBD1
V gene: TRBV10-3
CDR3 protein: CAISAGQGAGNTEAFF
CDR3 DNA: TGTGCCATCAGTGCGGGACAGGGGGCAGGGAACACTGAAGCTTTCTTT

CDR3 length: 16
J gene: TRBJ2-7
clone size: few
D gene: .
V gene: TRBV7-9
CDR3 protein: CASSLGGTVTSYEQYF
CDR3 DNA: TGTGCCAGCAGCTTAGGCGGGACAGTAACCTCCTACGAGCAGTACTTC

CDR3 length: 16
J gene: TRBJ2-7
clone size: .
D gene: TRBD2
V gene: TRBV28
CDR3 protein: CASSPPGGAASYEQYF
CDR3 DNA: TGTGCCAGCAGCCCCCCGGGGGGGGCAGCCTCCTACGAGCAGTACTTC

CDR3 length: 12
J gene: TRBJ2-3
clone size: few
D gene: TRBD1
V gene: TRBV5-1
CDR3 protein: CASSSTGGDRYF
CDR3 DNA: TGCGCCAGCAGCTCAACAGGGGGCGATCGGTATTTT

CDR3 length: 14
J gene: TRBJ2-3
clone size: once
D gene: .
V gene: TRBV5-4
CDR3 protein: CASSTPLPTDTQYF
CDR3 DNA: TGTGCCAGCAGCACTCCCCTTCCAACAGATACGCAGTATTTT

CDR3 length: 17
J gene: TRBJ2-3
clone size: .
D gene: .
V gene: TRBV9
CDR3 protein: CASSVGPSRASTDTQYF
CDR3 DNA: TGTGCCAGCAGCGTAGGTCCCAGCAGGGCTAGCACAGATACGCAGTATTTT

CDR3 length: 15
J gene: TRBJ2-2
clone size: few
D gene: .
V gene: TRBV5-4
CDR3 protein: CASSLEGQQTGELFF
CDR3 DNA: TGTGCCAGCAGCTTGGAAGGACAGCAGACCGGGGAGCTGTTTTTT